This T cell receptor beta chain was sequenced in a study of cytomegalovirus exposure and HLA in healthy donors. Study information: The roughly 110 validation repertoires were reported in a later analysis to have been generated on the same platform as the 666 first-cohort repertoires.

This clone was observed a single time. Its target is not known. The CDR3 loop spans 16 amino acids. Unmatched junction bases numbered 7, after V lost 2 bases and J lost 6 bases. Germline V gene lookup returns CDR1 MNHEY and CDR2 SVGAGI. The method was immunoSEQ multiplex PCR; TCRdb's version includes in-frame clones alone and lacks a portion of them. The sample includes roughly 120,000 clones, around nine tenths of them seen just once. General study points: Reported performance of the classifier showed diagnosis of cytomegalovirus status with high specificity and sensitivity. In vitro testing confirmed a few CMV-associated chains as specific for CMV antigens.

The sequenced material came from PBMCs. This sequence joins TRBV6-5 and TRBJ2-3; 11 bases map to TRBD2. The sequence was obtained from a young woman in good health and CMV-seronegative. For the CDR3, the DNA is TGTGCCAGCAGTTACCGTGTGACTAGCGGGGTTGATACGCAGTATTTT. Amino acid sequence: CASSYRVTSGVDTQYF.